One and the same sample provided the 12 T cell receptor beta chains below, sequenced in a study of long-term antiretroviral therapy in people with HIV. Sequencing used immunoSEQ v3.0 at survey level. Clones were sequenced by immunoSEQ multiplex PCR, and TCRdb holds only the in-frame ones, with some missing. Among 20,000 to 25,000 clones listed, roughly 91% were seen once. Sequences were derived from unsorted PBMCs, sampled 0.2 years before starting antiretroviral therapy. The source of these receptors is a man younger than 30 with HIV.

The chain has TRBV18 and TRBJ2-5, with D possibly being TRBD2 (6 bases). CDR1 and CDR2 from the germline V gene are KGHSH and LQKENI. Trimming took off 3 bases at V and 2 bases at J, with 7 bases between the two ends. The CDR3 runs 13 residues. The CDR3 DNA reads as TGTGCCAGCTCACCGGGGGGACAAGAGACCCAGTACTTC. It encodes CASSPGGQETQYF. Variable domain in full (rest from reference TRBV18 and TRBJ2-5): NAGVMQNPRHLVRRRGQEARLRCSPMKGHSHVYWYRQLPEEGLKFMVYLQKENIIDESGMPKERFSAEFPKEGPSILRIQQVVRGDSAAYFCASSPGGQETQYFGPGTRLLVL.

This clone was counted only a few times. This rearrangement joins TRBV6-6 to TRBJ2-7; 7 bases are shared with TRBD2. Per the germline V gene, CDR1 is MNHNY and CDR2 is SVGAGI (reference sequence). The CDR3 runs 14 residues. V lost 3 bases and J lost 5; bases outside the gene matches: 7. The CDR3 sequence: CASSYFLGGNEQYF. DNA for the CDR3: TGTGCCAGCAGTTATTTCCTGGGGGGGAACGAGCAGTACTTC.

V usage is TRBV5-4 and J usage is TRBJ2-5; 8 positions match TRBD2. Germline V lookup: CDR1 SGHNT, CDR2 YYREEE (reference sequence). The length of the CDR3 is 14 residues. Trimming took 4 bases from V and 2 from J; bases not matched to a gene: 4. The CDR3 loop reads CASSRGGQQETQYF. The DNA of the CDR3 is TGTGCCAGCAGCCGGGGGGGGCAGCAAGAGACCCAGTACTTC.

The rearrangement joins TRBV19 to TRBJ2-2; D ambiguous. The CDR3 loop spans 12 amino acids. CDR1 and CDR2 (germline): LNHDA, SQIVND (reference sequence). Trimming removed 5 bases from V and 9 bases from J, with 10 bases in between. In DNA, the CDR3 is TGTGCCAGTAGTCCGCCGGCCAGGGAGCTGTTTTTT. This codes for CASSPPARELFF.

This clone appeared a few times. The chain has TRBV13 and TRBJ1-1; no reliable D call. Per the germline V gene, CDR1 is PRHDT and CDR2 is FYEKMQ (reference sequence). This CDR3 comprises 13 residues. Trimming took 2 bases from V and 3 from J, leaving 7 bases between them. CDR3 protein: CASSLPPDTEAFF. CDR3 coding DNA: TGTGCCAGCAGCTTACCGCCTGACACTGAAGCTTTCTTT. Full variable domain (missing parts from reference TRBV13 and TRBJ1-1): AAGVIQSPRHLIKEKRETATLKCYPIPRHDTVYWYQQGPGQDPQFLISFYEKMQSDKGSIPDRFSAQQFSDYHSELNMSSLELGDSALYFCASSLPPDTEAFFGQGTRLTVV.

The V call is TRBV4-1, the J call TRBJ2-3; no definite D call. This CDR3 is built from 14 residues. V was trimmed by 6 bases and J by 6 bases, leaving 16 bases between them. Looked up from germline, CDR1 is MGHRA and CDR2 is YSYEKL. The CDR3 spells CASRKWNGPDTQYF. DNA for the CDR3: TGCGCCAGCAGGAAGTGGAACGGCCCTGATACGCAGTATTTT.

The genes are TRBV10-3 and TRBJ2-1; TRBD2 matches at 7 bases. The CDR3 has 13 residues. Per the germline V gene, CDR1 is ENHRY and CDR2 is SYGVKD. The J segment lost 7 bases and the V segment lost 5 bases, leaving 5 bases of the junction unmatched. CDR3 in amino acids: CAISSSGGNEQFF. The CDR3 bases are TGTGCCATCAGTTCTAGCGGCGGAAATGAGCAGTTCTTC.

The chain has TRBV9 and TRBJ2-3, with TRBD1 matching over 7 bases. With V trimmed by 4 bases and J by 1 base, 6 bases remained unmatched. The CDR3 length is 15 residues. Germline CDR1 is SGDLS and CDR2 is YYNGEE. The CDR3 spells CASSITGDGTDTQYF. The CDR3 DNA sequence: TGTGCCAGCAGCATTACAGGGGACGGCACAGATACGCAGTATTTT.

The gene calls are TRBV19 and TRBJ1-3; D gene ambiguous. Germline CDR1 is LNHDA and CDR2 is SQIVND (reference sequence). The CDR3 contains 15 residues. The V end lost 5 bases, the J end lost 0 bases, and 11 bases lay between the germline ends. DNA of the CDR3: TGTGCCAGTAGTCTCCCATCACGCTCTGGAAACACCATATATTTT. It translates to CASSLPSRSGNTIYF.

This chain links TRBV6-6 with TRBJ2-2; TRBD2 agrees at 8 bases. The CDR3 sequence is 16 residues long. Germline CDR1 reads MNHNY; CDR2 reads SVGAGI (reference sequence). Trimming removed 0 bases from V and 5 bases from J; junction bases left unmatched: 5. The DNA of the CDR3 is TGTGCCAGCAGTTACTCGGACAGCGGGGGTACCGGGGAGCTGTTTTTT. The encoded protein is CASSYSDSGGTGELFF.

This clone was seen a single time. The rearrangement joins TRBV13 to TRBJ1-2; D is possibly TRBD1 (6 bases). CDR3 length: 14 amino acids. Germline CDR1 PRHDT, CDR2 FYEKMQ (reference sequence). With 4 bases removed from V and 6 bases from J, the gap between germline ends came to 15 bases. CDR3 loop: CASSSRGQRDGYTF. The CDR3 DNA follows: TGTGCCAGCAGCTCTCGGGGGCAACGGGATGGCTACACCTTC.

This chain connects TRBV7-3 to TRBJ2-4; D is perhaps TRBD2 (7 bases). Germline CDR1 and CDR2: SGHTA and FQGTGA. This CDR3 comprises 15 residues. The germline V and J ends were trimmed by 8 bases and 6 bases, with 20 bases remaining between them. CDR3 in amino acids: CASPSDERGGNIQYF. CDR3 DNA: TGTGCCAGCCCCTCCGACGAAAGGGGGGGAAACATTCAGTACTTC. The entire variable domain, with the rest obtained from reference TRBV7-3 and TRBJ2-4, is as follows: GAGVSQTPSNKVTEKGKYVELRCDPISGHTALYWYRQSLGQGPEFLIYFQGTGAADDSGLPNDRFFAVRPEGSVSTLKIQRTERGDSAVYLCASPSDERGGNIQYFGAGTRLSVL.